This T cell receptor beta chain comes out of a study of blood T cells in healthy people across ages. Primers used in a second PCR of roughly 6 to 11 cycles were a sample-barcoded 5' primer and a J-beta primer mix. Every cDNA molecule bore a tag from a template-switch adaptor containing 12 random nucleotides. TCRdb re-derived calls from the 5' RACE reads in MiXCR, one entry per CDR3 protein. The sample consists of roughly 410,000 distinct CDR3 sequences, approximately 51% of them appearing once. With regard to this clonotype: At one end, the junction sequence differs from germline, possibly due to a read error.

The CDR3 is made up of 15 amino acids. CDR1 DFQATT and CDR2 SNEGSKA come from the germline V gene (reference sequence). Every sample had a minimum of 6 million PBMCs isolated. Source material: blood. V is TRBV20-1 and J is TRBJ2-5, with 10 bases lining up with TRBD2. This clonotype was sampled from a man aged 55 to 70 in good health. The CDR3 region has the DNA TGCAGCGCTACTGGTGGGACTAGCGTTATCGATGAGCAGTACTTC. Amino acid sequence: CSATGGTSVIDEQYF.